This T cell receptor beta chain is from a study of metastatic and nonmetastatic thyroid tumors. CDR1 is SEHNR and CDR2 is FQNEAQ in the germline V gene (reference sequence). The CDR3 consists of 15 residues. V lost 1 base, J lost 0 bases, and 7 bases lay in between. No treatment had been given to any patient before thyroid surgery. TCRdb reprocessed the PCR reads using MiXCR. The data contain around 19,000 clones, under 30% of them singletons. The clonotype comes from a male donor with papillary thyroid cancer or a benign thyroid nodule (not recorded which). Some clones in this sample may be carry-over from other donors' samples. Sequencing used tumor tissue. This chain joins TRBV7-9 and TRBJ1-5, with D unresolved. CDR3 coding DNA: TGTGCCAGCAGCTTAGAATCATATAGCAATCAGCCCCAGCATTTT. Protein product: CASSLESYSNQPQHF.